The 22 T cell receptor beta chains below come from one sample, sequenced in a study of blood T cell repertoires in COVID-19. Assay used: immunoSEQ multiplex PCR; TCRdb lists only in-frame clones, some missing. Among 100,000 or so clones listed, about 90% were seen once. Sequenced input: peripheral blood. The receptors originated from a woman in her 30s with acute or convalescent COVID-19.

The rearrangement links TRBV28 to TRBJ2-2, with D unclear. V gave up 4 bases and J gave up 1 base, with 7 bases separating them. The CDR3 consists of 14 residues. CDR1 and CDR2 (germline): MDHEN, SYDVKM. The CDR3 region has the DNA TGTGCCAGCAGTTCTACCCTGAACACCGGGGAGCTGTTTTTT. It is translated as CASSSTLNTGELFF.

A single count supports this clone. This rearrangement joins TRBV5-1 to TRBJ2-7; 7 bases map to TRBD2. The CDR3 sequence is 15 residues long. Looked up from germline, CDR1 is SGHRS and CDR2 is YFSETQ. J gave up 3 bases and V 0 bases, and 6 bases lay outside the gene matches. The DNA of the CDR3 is TGCGCCAGCAGCTTGGGCGGGGGAGTCGACTACGAGCAGTACTTC. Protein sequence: CASSLGGGVDYEQYF.

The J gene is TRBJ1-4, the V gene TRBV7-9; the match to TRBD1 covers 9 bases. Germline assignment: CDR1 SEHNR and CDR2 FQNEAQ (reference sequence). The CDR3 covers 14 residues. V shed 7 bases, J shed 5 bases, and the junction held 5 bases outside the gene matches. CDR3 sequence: CASNRDRVNEKLFF. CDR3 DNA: TGTGCCAGCAACCGGGACAGGGTAAATGAAAAACTGTTTTTT.

CDR3 residues: CSVAVPNSPLHF. The CDR3 region has the DNA TGCAGCGTTGCGGTTCCTAATTCACCCCTCCACTTT. The rearrangement links TRBV29-1 to TRBJ1-6; the D is unclear. Germline V CDR1 and CDR2: SQVTM, ANQGSEA. The V gene lost 4 bases and the J gene lost 6 bases, with 7 bases spanning the gap. The CDR3 totals 12 residues. Full variable domain (missing parts from reference TRBV29-1 and TRBJ1-6): SAVISQKPSRDICQRGTSLTIQCQVDSQVTMMFWYRQQPGQSLTLIATANQGSEATYESGFVIDKFPISRPNLTFSTLTVSNMSPEDSSIYLCSVAVPNSPLHFGNGTRLTVT.

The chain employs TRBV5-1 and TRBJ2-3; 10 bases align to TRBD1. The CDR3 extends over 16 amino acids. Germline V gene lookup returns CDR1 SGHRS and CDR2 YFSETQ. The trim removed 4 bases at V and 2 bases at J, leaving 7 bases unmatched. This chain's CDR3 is CASSPPGTGVTDTQYF. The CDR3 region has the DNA TGCGCCAGCAGCCCACCCGGGACAGGGGTCACAGATACGCAGTATTTT.

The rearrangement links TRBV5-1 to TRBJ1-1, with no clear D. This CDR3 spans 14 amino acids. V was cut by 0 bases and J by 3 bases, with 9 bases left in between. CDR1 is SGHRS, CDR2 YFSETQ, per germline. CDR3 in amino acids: CASSLGGGDTEAFF. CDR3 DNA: TGCGCCAGCAGCTTGGGAGGAGGTGACACTGAAGCTTTCTTT.

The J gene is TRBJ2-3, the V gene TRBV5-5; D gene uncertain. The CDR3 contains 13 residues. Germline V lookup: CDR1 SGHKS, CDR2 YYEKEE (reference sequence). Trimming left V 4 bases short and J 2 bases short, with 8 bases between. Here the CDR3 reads CASSPPSTDTQYF. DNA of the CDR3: TGTGCCAGCAGCCCTCCCTCCACAGATACGCAGTATTTT.

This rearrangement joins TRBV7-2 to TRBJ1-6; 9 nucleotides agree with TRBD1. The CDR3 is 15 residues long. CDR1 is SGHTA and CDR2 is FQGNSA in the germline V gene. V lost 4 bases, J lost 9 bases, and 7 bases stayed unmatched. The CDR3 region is CASSSYRTGVSPLHF. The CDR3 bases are TGTGCCAGCAGCTCATACCGGACAGGGGTTTCACCCCTCCACTTT.

CDR3 sequence (DNA): TGTGCCACTAGACAGGGGGACGCCTCTGGAAACACCATATATTTT. This translates into CATRQGDASGNTIYF. The chain employs TRBV15 and TRBJ1-3; 9 bases line up with TRBD1. Looked up from germline, CDR1 is LNHNV and CDR2 is YYDKDF (reference sequence). With V trimmed by 9 bases and J by 0 bases, 6 bases remained unmatched. CDR3 length: 15 amino acids. Combining the CDR3 with reference TRBV15 and TRBJ1-3 gives the whole variable domain DAMVIQNPRYQVTQFGKPVTLSCSQTLNHNVMYWYQQKSSQAPKLLFHYYDKDFNNEADTPDNFQSRRPNTSFCFLDIRSPGLGDTAMYLCATRQGDASGNTIYFGEGSWLTVV.

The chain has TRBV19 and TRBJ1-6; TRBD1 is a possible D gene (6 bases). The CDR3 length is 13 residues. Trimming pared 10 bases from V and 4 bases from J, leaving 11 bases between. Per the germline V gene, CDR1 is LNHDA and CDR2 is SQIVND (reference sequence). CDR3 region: CATSGVYNSPLHF. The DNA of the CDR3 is TGTGCCACCTCAGGGGTTTATAATTCACCCCTCCACTTT.

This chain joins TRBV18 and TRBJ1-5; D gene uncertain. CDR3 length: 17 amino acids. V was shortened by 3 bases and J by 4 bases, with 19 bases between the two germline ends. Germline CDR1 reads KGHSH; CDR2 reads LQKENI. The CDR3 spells CASSPSGPPAGNQPQHF. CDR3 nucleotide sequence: TGTGCCAGCTCACCCTCCGGGCCCCCGGCGGGGAATCAGCCCCAGCATTTT.

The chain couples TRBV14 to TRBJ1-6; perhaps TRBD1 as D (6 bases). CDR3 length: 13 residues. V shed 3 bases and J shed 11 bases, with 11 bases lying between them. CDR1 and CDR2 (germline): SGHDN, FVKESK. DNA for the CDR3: TGTGCCAGCAGCCAGGGGGGGCACGCACCCCTCCACTTT. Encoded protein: CASSQGGHAPLHF.

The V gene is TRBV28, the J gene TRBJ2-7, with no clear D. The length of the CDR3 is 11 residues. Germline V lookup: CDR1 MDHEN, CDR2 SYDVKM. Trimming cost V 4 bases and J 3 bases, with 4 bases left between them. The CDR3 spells CASSSRYEQYF. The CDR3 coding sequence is TGTGCCAGCAGTTCCCGCTACGAGCAGTACTTC.

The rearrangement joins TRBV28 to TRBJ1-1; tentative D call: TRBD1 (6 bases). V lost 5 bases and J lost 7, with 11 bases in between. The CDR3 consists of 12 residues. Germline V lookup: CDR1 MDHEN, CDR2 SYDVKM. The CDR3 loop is CASSPQQGEAFF. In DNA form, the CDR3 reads TGTGCCAGCAGTCCCCAACAGGGTGAAGCTTTCTTT.

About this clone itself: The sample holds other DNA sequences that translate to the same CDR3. CDR3 in amino acids: CASSYSGEATDTQYF. In DNA, the CDR3 is TGTGCCAGCAGTTACTCGGGAGAAGCCACAGATACGCAGTATTTT. The chain links TRBV6-5 to TRBJ2-3, with a possible D match to TRBD2 (5 bases). Germline loops: CDR1 MNHEY, CDR2 SVGAGI. V was trimmed by 0 bases and J by 2 bases, leaving 9 bases between them. The CDR3 runs 15 residues.

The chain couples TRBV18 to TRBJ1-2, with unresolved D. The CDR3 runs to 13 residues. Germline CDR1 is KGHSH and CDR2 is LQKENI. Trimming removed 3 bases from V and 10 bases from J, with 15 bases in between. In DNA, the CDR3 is TGTGCCAGCTCACCCTATGGGCTCAGTGACTACACCTTC. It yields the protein CASSPYGLSDYTF. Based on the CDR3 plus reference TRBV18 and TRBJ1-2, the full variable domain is NAGVMQNPRHLVRRRGQEARLRCSPMKGHSHVYWYRQLPEEGLKFMVYLQKENIIDESGMPKERFSAEFPKEGPSILRIQQVVRGDSAAYFCASSPYGLSDYTFGSGTRLTVV.

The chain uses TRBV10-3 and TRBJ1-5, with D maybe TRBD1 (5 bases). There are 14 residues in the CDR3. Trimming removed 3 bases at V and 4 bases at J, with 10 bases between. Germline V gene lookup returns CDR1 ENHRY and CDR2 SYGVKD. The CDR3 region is CAISEGTINQPQHF. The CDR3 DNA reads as TGTGCCATCAGTGAAGGGACTATTAATCAGCCCCAGCATTTT.

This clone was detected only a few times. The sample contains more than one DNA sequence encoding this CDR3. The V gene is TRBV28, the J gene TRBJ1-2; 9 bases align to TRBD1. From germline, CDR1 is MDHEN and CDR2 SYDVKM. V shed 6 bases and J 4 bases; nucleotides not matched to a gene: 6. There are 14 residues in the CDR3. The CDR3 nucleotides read TGTGCCAGCAGAGCTCTGGGACAGGGCTATGGCTACACCTTC. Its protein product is CASRALGQGYGYTF.

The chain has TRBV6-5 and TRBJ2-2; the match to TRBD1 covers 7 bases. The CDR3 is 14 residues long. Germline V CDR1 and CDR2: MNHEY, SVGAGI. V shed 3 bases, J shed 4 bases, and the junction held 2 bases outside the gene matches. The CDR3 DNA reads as TGTGCCAGCAGTTATACAGGGGCCACCGGGGAGCTGTTTTTT. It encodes CASSYTGATGELFF.

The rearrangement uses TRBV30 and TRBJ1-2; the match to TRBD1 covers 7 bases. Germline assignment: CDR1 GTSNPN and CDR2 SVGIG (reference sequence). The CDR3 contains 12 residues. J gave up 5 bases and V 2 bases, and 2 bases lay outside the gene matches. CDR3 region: CAWSPTGYGYTF. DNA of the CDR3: TGTGCCTGGAGTCCGACAGGGTATGGCTACACCTTC.

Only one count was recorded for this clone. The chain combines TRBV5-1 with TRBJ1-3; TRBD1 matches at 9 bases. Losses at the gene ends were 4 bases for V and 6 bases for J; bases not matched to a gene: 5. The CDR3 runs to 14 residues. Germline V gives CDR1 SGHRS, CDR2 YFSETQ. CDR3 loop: CASSEGQGANTIYF. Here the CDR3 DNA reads TGCGCCAGCAGCGAGGGACAGGGAGCAAACACCATATATTTT. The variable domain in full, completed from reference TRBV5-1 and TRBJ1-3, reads KAGVTQTPRYLIKTRGQQVTLSCSPISGHRSVSWYQQTPGQGLQFLFEYFSETQRNKGNFPGRFSGRQFSNSRSEMNVSTLELGDSALYLCASSEGQGANTIYFGEGSWLTVV.

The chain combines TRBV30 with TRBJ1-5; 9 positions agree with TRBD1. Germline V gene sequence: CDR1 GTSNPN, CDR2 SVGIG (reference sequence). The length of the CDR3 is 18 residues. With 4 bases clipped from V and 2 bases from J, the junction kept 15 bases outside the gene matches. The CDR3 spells CAWTYSGTGRGGNQPQHF. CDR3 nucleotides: TGTGCCTGGACCTATTCGGGGACAGGGAGAGGTGGCAATCAGCCCCAGCATTTT.